This is a list of T cell receptor beta chains from one sample in a study of vaccination and CD4 T cells after COVID-19. Via MiXCR, TCRdb re-called the PCR reads, giving one row per CDR3 protein. The data hold 12,000 to 15,000 distinct CDR3 sequences, with roughly 50% observed a single time. What these receptors recognize is not known. The sample taken for sequencing was CD4+ T cells from blood, cultured in vitro. These receptors were obtained from a human donor who had recovered from COVID-19. CDR3s include the opening cysteine and the closing phenylalanine or tryptophan.

v_gene	CDR3aa
TRBV19	CATRTGASTGELFF
TRBV6-1	CASSETSGRQETQYF
TRBV7-3	CASSSGLAAQEQYF
TRBV4-1	CASSQGWGGTDTQYF
TRBV7-9	CASSSRQGNYGYTF
TRBV10-3	CAISASLDMNYGYTF
TRBV20-1	CSAPRGGNTQYF
TRBV30	CAWKGSGNTIYF
TRBV7-9	CASSSGAFF
TRBV7-2	CASNGLAGGTGELFF
TRBV20-1	CSVAGRLWNEQFF
TRBV7-3	CASSVPTGAGTDTQYF
TRBV6-1	CASKGTGNSPLHF
TRBV28	CASSFSLNSPLHF
TRBV30	CAWTRGALGEQYF